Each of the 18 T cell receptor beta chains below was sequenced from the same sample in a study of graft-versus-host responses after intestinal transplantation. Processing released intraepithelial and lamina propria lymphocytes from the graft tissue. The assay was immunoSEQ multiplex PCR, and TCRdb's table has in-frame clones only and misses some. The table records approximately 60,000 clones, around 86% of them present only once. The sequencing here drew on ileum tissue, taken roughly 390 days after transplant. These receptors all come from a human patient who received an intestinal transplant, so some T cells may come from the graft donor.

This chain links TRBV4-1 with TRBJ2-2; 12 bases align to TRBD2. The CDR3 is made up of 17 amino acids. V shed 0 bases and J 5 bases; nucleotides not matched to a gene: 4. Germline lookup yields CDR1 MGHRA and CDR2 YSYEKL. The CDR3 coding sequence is TGCGCCAGCAGCCAAGAGGTGACTAGCGGGAGAACCGGGGAGCTGTTTTTT. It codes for CASSQEVTSGRTGELFF.

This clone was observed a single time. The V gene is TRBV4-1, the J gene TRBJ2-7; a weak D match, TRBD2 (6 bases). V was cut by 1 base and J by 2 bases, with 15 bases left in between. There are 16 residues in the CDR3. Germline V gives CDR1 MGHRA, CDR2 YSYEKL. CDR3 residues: CASSQGYDGRPYEQYF. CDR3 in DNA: TGCGCCAGCAGCCAAGGGTATGACGGGAGACCCTACGAGCAGTACTTC.

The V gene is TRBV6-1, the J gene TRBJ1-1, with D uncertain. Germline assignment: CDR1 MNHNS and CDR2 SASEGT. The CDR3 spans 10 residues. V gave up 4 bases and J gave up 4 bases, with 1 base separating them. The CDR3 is CASSVTEAFF. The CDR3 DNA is TGTGCCAGCAGTGTCACTGAAGCTTTCTTT.

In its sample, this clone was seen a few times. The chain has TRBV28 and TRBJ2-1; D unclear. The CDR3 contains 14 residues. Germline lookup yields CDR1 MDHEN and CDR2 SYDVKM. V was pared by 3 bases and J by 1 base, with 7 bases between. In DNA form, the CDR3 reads TGTGCCAGCAGTTTTCTAGTATCCTACAATGAGCAGTTCTTC. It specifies CASSFLVSYNEQFF.

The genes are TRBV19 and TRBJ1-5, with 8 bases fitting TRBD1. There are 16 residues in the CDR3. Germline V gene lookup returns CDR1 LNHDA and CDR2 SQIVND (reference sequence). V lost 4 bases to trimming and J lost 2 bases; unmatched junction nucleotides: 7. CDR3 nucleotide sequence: TGTGCCAGTAGTACCCCAGGGGGCAGGGGCAATCAGCCCCAGCATTTT. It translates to CASSTPGGRGNQPQHF.

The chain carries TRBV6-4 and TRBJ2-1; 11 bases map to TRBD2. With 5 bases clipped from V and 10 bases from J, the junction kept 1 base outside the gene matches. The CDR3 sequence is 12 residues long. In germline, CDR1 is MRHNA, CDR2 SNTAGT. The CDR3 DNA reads TGTGCCAGCAGTCGGACTAGCGGGGAGCAGTTCTTC. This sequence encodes CASSRTSGEQFF.

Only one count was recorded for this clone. The CDR3 DNA is TGTGCCAGCAGCACACCTCAGGGAGTTCTATACGAGCAGTACTTC. This encodes CASSTPQGVLYEQYF. The chain is built from TRBV5-6 and TRBJ2-5, with D perhaps TRBD1 or TRBD2 (5 bases each). The assigned J gene may be wrong: the sequence end matches TRBJ2-7 better. The length of the CDR3 is 15 residues. CDR1 SGHDT and CDR2 YYEEEE come from the germline V gene.

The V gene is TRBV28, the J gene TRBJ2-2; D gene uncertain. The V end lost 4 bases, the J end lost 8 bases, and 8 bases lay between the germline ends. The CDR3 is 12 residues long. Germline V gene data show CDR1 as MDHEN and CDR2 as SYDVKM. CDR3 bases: TGTGCCAGCAGTTACGGTCGTGGGGAGCTGTTTTTT. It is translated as CASSYGRGELFF.

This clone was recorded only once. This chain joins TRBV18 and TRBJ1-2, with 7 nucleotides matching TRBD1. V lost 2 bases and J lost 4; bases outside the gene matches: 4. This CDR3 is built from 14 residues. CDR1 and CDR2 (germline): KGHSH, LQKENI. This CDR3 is CASSPKGDSYGYTF. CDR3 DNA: TGTGCCAGCTCACCAAAAGGGGACAGCTATGGCTACACCTTC.

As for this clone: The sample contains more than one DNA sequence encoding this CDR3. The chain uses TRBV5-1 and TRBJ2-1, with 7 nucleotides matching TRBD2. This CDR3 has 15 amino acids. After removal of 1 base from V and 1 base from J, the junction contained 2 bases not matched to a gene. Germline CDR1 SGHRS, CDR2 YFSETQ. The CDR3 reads CASSLTGGSYNEQFF. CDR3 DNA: TGCGCCAGCAGCTTGACCGGGGGGTCCTACAATGAGCAGTTCTTC.

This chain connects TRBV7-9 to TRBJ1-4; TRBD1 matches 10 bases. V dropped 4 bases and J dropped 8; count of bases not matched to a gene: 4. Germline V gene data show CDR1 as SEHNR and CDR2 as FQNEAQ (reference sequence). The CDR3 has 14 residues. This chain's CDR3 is CASSWGTGEEKLFF. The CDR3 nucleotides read TGTGCCAGCAGCTGGGGGACAGGGGAAGAAAAACTGTTTTTT.

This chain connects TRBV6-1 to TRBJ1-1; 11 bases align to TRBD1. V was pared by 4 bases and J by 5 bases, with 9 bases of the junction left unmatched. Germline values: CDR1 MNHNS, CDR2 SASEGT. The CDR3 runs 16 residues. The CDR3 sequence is CASSGPGQGVGTEAFF. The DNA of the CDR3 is TGTGCCAGCAGTGGACCGGGACAGGGGGTAGGGACTGAAGCTTTCTTT.

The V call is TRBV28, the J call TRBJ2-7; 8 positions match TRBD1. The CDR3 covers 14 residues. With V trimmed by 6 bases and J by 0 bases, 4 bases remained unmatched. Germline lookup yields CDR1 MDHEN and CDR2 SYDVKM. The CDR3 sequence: CASRRTGSSYEQYF. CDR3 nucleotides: TGTGCCAGCAGAAGGACAGGGAGCTCCTACGAGCAGTACTTC.

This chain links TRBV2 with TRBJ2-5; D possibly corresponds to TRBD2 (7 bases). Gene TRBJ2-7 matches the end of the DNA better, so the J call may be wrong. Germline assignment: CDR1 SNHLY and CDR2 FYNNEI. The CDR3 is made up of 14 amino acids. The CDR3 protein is CASTQGLAAYEQYF. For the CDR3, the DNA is TGTGCCAGCACCCAGGGGCTAGCGGCCTACGAGCAGTACTTC.

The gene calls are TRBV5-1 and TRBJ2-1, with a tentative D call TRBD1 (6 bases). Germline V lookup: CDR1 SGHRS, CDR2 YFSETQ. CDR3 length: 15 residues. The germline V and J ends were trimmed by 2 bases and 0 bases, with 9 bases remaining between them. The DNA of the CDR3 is TGCGCCAGCAGCTTCCAGACAGGCTCCTACAATGAGCAGTTCTTC. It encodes CASSFQTGSYNEQFF. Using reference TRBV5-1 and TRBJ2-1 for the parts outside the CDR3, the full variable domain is KAGVTQTPRYLIKTRGQQVTLSCSPISGHRSVSWYQQTPGQGLQFLFEYFSETQRNKGNFPGRFSGRQFSNSRSEMNVSTLELGDSALYLCASSFQTGSYNEQFFGPGTRLTVL.

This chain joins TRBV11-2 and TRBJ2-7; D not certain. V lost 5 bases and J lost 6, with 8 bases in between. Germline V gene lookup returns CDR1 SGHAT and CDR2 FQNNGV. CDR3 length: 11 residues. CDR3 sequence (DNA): TGTGCCAGCAGCCAAACAGCCGAGCAGTACTTC. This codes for CASSQTAEQYF.

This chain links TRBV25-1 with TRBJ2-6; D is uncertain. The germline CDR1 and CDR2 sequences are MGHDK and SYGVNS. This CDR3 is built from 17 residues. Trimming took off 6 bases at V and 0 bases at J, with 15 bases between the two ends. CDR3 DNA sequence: TGTGCCAGCAGGCCCCTTAAACCTCACTCTGGGGCCAACGTCCTGACTTTC. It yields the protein CASRPLKPHSGANVLTF.

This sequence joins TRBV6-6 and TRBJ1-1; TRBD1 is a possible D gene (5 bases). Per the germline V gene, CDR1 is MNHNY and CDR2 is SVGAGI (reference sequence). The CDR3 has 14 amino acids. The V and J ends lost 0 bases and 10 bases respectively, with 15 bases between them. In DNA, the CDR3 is TGTGCCAGCAGTTACTCGGAGGAAGTGAGGGGAGCTTTCTTT. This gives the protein CASSYSEEVRGAFF.